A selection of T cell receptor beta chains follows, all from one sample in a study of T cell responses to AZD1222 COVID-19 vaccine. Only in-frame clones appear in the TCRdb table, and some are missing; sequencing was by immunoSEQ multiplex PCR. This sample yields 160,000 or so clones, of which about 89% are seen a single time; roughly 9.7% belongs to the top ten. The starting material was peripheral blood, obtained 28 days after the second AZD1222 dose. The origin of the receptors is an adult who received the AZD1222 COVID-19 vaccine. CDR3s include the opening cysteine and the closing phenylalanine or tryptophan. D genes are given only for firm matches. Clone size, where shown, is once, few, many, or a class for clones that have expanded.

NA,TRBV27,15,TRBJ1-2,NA,TGTGCCAGCAGTCCCATTGGTCCTATCCCCTATGGCTACACCTTC,CASSPIGPIPYGYTF
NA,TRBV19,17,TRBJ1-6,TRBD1,TGTGCCAGTAGTATCGGTGGACAGGATCGTCCTAATTCACCCCTCCACTTT,CASSIGGQDRPNSPLHF
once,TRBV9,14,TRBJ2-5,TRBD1,TGTGCCAGCAGCGCCGGGACAGGTCAAGAGACCCAGTACTTC,CASSAGTGQETQYF
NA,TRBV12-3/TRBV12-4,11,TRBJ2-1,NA,TGTGCCAGCAGTCTGAGGGATGAGCAGTTCTTC,CASSLRDEQFF
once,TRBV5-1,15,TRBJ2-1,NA,TGCGCCAGCAGCTTTGCGAGGGCCGGGTACAATGAGCAGTTCTTC,CASSFARAGYNEQFF
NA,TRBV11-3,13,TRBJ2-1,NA,TGTGCCAGCAGCTTAAATAAGGGGCATGAGCAGTTCTTC,CASSLNKGHEQFF
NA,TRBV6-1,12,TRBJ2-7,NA,TGTGCCAGCAGTGAAACACCCTACGAGCAGTACTTC,CASSETPYEQYF
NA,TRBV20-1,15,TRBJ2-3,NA,TGCAGTGCTAGTACCGGGGTCAGAGGCACAGATACGCAGTATTTT,CSASTGVRGTDTQYF
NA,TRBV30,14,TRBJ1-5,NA,TGTGCCTGGAGTGTAAGCATGACCGGTCAGCCCCAGCATTTT,CAWSVSMTGQPQHF
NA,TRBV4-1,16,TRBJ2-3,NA,TGCGCCAGCAGCCCCCGCGGAAGTGGAAGCGCAGATACGCAGTATTTT,CASSPRGSGSADTQYF
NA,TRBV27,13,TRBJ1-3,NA,TGTGCCAGCAGTTTTAGGGGTGGGAACACCATATATTTT,CASSFRGGNTIYF
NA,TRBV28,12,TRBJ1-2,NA,TGTGCCAGCAGACGGGACGTTTATGGCTACACCTTC,CASRRDVYGYTF
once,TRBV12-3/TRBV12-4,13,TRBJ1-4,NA,TGTGCCAGCAGTTTGGGAGGGAATGAAAAACTGTTTTTT,CASSLGGNEKLFF
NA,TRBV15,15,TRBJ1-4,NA,TGTGCCACCAGCAGCGATATAAGGACGGGTGGGAAACTGTTTTTT,CATSSDIRTGGKLFF
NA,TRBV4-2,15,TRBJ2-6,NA,TGTGCCAGCAGCCCTGGATACTCTGGGGCCAACGTCCTGACTTTC,CASSPGYSGANVLTF
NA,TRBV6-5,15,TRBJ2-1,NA,TGTGCCAGCATCCTTAGCGAGAACTCCTACAATGAGCAGTTCTTC,CASILSENSYNEQFF
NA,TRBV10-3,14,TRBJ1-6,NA,TGTGCCATCAGTGAGACCGGGGAGAATTCACCCCTCCACTTT,CAISETGENSPLHF
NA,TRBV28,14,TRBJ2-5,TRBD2,TGTGCCAGCCTGGGGGGGGTATTAGGAGAGACCCAGTACTTC,CASLGGVLGETQYF
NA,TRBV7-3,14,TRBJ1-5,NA,TGTGCCAGCAGCTTCGACCGGGGGCCCCAGCCCCAGCATTTT,CASSFDRGPQPQHF
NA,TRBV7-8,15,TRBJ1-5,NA,TGTGCCAGCAGCCCCCCGGGACGGATCAATCAGCCCCAGCATTTT,CASSPPGRINQPQHF
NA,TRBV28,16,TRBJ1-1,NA,TGTGCCAGCAACACCTTTGGCAGGGTGTTGGACACTGAAGCTTTCTTT,CASNTFGRVLDTEAFF
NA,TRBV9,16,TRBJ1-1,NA,TGTGCCCGCAGCGCCCGCGGGGGGGGAGGTAACACTGAAGCTTTCTTT,CARSARGGGGNTEAFF
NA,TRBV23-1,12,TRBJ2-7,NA,TGCGCCAGCAAGGGACGGACCTACGAGCAGTACTTC,CASKGRTYEQYF
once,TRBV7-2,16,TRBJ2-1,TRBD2,TGTGCCAGCAGCTTAGCGTCGGGCGGGAGGGCCTATGAGCAGTTCTTC,CASSLASGGRAYEQFF
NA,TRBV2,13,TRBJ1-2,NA,TGTGCCAGCAGCAACCCTCCCAGCGGGAGCTACACCTTC,CASSNPPSGSYTF
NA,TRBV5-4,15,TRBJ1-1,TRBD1,TGTGCCAGCAGCTTAGATAGGGGGCGGAACACTGAAGCTTTCTTT,CASSLDRGRNTEAFF
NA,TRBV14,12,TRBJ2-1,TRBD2,TGTGCCAGCAGGCCGACTAGCGGAGCTCAGTTCTTC,CASRPTSGAQFF
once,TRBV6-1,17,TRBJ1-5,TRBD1,TGTGCCAGCAGTGACCAACCCGACAGGGTATGGGGTCAGCCCCAGCATTTT,CASSDQPDRVWGQPQHF
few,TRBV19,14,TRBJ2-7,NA,TGTGCCAGTAGGAGGAGGGGGGGAGCCTACGAGCAGTACTTC,CASRRRGGAYEQYF
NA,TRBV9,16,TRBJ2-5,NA,TGTGCCAGCAGCGTAGGGGGGAACTCTCAGTGGGAGACCCAGTACTTC,CASSVGGNSQWETQYF
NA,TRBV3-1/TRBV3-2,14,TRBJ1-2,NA,TGTGCCAGCAGCCAAGTGAGGGGGGCGAATGGCTACACCTTC,CASSQVRGANGYTF
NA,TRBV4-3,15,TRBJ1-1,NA,TGCGCCAGCAGCCAAGATGGGGCAGGGCGCACTGAAGCTTTCTTT,CASSQDGAGRTEAFF
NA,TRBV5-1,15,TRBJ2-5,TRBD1,TGCGCCAGCAGCTTGGCCGGGACAGGGGGAGAGACCCAGTACTTC,CASSLAGTGGETQYF
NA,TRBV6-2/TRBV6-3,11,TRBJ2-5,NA,TGTGCCAGCAGTTATGGAGAGACCCAGTACTTC,CASSYGETQYF
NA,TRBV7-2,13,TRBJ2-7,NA,TGTGCCAGCAGCTCTAACAGGGACACCGAGCAGTACTTC,CASSSNRDTEQYF
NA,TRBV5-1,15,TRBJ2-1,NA,TGCGCCAGCAGCTTGGTACAGGGCGTTTACAATGAGCAGTTCTTC,CASSLVQGVYNEQFF
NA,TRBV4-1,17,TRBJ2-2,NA,TGCGCCAGCAGCCAAGATCCTAGGTCGGGAGAGCACGGGGAGCTGTTTTTT,CASSQDPRSGEHGELFF
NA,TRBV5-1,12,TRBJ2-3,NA,TGCGCCAGCAGCTTGGTGGGGGATACGCAGTATTTT,CASSLVGDTQYF
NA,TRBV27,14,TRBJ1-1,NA,TGTGCCAGCAGTACCGGACAGAGGAACACTGAAGCTTTCTTT,CASSTGQRNTEAFF
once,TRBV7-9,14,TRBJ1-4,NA,TGTGCCAGCAGCGTCGGAGGGTCCAATGAAAAACTGTTTTTT,CASSVGGSNEKLFF
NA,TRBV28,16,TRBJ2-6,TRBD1,TGTGCCAGCAGTTCGTCCGGGACAGGGAGATCCAACGTCCTGACTTTC,CASSSSGTGRSNVLTF